The 23 T cell receptor beta chains below come from one sample, sequenced in a study of human T cells and chemical hapten exposure. The time point is: patch test 1, 2 weeks after DPC sensitization. Specified treatment: therapeutic diphenylcyclopropenone sensitization with weekly scalp DPC. TCRdb re-analysed the RACE reads in MiXCR, keeping a single row per CDR3 protein. Of a few hundred thousand distinct CDR3 sequences listed, about 4.8% are singletons. Sequenced material: whole blood, taken in connection with sensitization to the hapten diphenylcyclopropenone (DPC). The receptors come from a woman in her forties or fifties with alopecia areata. Some clones in this sample may be carry-over from other donors' samples.

A few counts support this clonotype. This sequence joins TRBV7-8 and TRBJ1-1; D ambiguous. The CDR3 is 14 amino acids. Germline CDR1 and CDR2: SGHVS and FQNEAQ. Trimming cost V 5 bases and J 2 bases, with 12 bases left between them. The CDR3 spells CASSIASSNTEAFF. CDR3 DNA: TGTGCCAGCAGCATTGCGTCAAGTAACACTGAAGCTTTCTTT.

At least ten counts were recorded for this clonotype. The rearrangement links TRBV12-3 or TRBV12-4 to TRBJ1-6; D is unresolved. The CDR3 has 12 amino acids. V was trimmed by 6 bases and J by 6 bases, leaving 6 bases between them. CDR3: CASSTSNSPLHF. CDR3 bases: TGTGCCAGCAGCACATCTAATTCACCCCTCCACTTT.

This clonotype has just a few counts. The J gene is TRBJ1-6, the V gene TRBV21-1; the table's D gene call, TRBD1, was not cross checked with the DNA. TRBV21-1 is annotated as a pseudogene. The CDR3 extends over 18 amino acids. The CDR3 nucleotides are TGTGCCATCTCTTTCCCGGGGACAGGGGGAGTCTATAATTCACCCCTCCACTTT. Translation gives CAISFPGTGGVYNSPLHF.

This clonotype has a handful of counts. The chain joins TRBV15 to TRBJ1-5; D unclear. Germline V gene sequence: CDR1 LNHNV, CDR2 YYDKDF (reference sequence). This CDR3 contains 16 residues. Trimming stripped 1 base from V and 2 bases from J, with 12 bases between. CDR3 nucleotides: TGTGCCACCAGCAGAGCCGGGAATTCGGGCAATCAGCCCCAGCATTTT. Amino acids: CATSRAGNSGNQPQHF.

This rearrangement joins TRBV7-9 to TRBJ2-3, with TRBD1 matching 8 bases. The CDR3 loop spans 15 amino acids. Germline CDR1 SEHNR, CDR2 FQNEAQ (reference sequence). Trimming cost V 3 bases and J 2 bases; bases outside gene matches: 4. The CDR3 protein is CASSFAGGITDTQYF. The CDR3 bases are TGTGCCAGCAGCTTTGCAGGGGGCATCACAGATACGCAGTATTTT.

This clonotype has a count of ten or more. The V gene is TRBV6-5, the J gene TRBJ2-2; D possibly matches TRBD1 or TRBD2 (5 bases each). This CDR3 spans 12 amino acids. CDR1 is MNHEY, CDR2 SVGAGI, per germline. V lost 8 bases to trimming and J lost 5 bases, with 9 bases between them. In DNA, the CDR3 is TGTGCCAGCGGGGACGGAACCGGGGAGCTGTTTTTT. Its translation is CASGDGTGELFF.

This clonotype came up many times. The chain's CDR3 is CASSQDPQGSTEAFF. CDR3 nucleotide sequence: TGCGCCAGCAGCCAAGATCCCCAGGGCTCCACTGAAGCTTTCTTT. This chain links TRBV4-3 with TRBJ1-1; weak D call: TRBD1 (5 bases). The CDR3 has 15 amino acids. With 0 bases removed from V and 4 bases from J, the gap between germline ends came to 12 bases. Germline CDR1 is LGHNA and CDR2 is YSLEER.

This clonotype has only a few counts. The rearrangement uses TRBV3-1 and TRBJ1-2; 7 bases are shared with TRBD1. This CDR3 comprises 15 residues. Trimming took 1 base from V and 8 from J; bases not matched to a gene: 10. CDR1 is LGHDT and CDR2 is YNNKEL in the germline V gene (reference sequence). The CDR3: CASSQVDRGLDGYTF. The DNA of the CDR3 is TGTGCCAGCAGCCAAGTTGATAGGGGGCTGGACGGCTACACCTTC. The whole variable domain, remainder taken from reference TRBV3-1 and TRBJ1-2, is DTAVSQTPKYLVTQMGNDKSIKCEQNLGHDTMYWYKQDSKKFLKIMFSYNNKELIINETVPNRFSPKSPDKAHLNLHINSLELGDSAVYFCASSQVDRGLDGYTFGSGTRLTVV.

Only a few counts were recorded for this clonotype. The J gene is TRBJ2-1, the V gene TRBV6-1; possible D gene TRBD2, 8 bases. This CDR3 is built from 20 residues. Germline assignment: CDR1 MNHNS and CDR2 SASEGT. Trimming cost V 5 bases and J 2 bases, with 28 bases left between them. The CDR3 reads CASSTAGTAYREGPYNEQFF. DNA for the CDR3: TGTGCCAGCAGTACGGCCGGGACAGCTTATCGGGAGGGCCCCTACAATGAGCAGTTCTTC.

This clonotype was observed a handful of times. The chain recombines TRBV20-1 with TRBJ2-3; no firm D call. The V gene lost 4 bases and the J gene lost 2 bases, with 7 bases spanning the gap. The CDR3 consists of 12 residues. Germline assignment: CDR1 DFQATT and CDR2 SNEGSKA (reference sequence). The CDR3 DNA follows: TGCAGTGCTACCTTAAACACAGATACGCAGTATTTT. Encoded protein: CSATLNTDTQYF.

This clonotype has more than one count but fewer than ten. This rearrangement joins TRBV12-3 or TRBV12-4 to TRBJ1-6; the match to TRBD1 covers 8 bases. The CDR3 consists of 13 residues. V gave up 5 bases and J gave up 15 bases; unmatched junction bases: 9. CDR3 amino acids: CASSPPGQEFLHF. CDR3 DNA sequence: TGTGCCAGCAGTCCCCCGGGACAGGAGTTCCTCCACTTT.

This clonotype was seen more than once but under ten times. The chain employs TRBV7-2 and TRBJ2-1; either TRBD1 or TRBD2 may supply D (7 bases each). The CDR3 is made up of 16 amino acids. V lost 5 bases and J lost 6, with 20 bases in between. Germline-derived CDR1 and CDR2 are SGHTA and FQGNSA. This chain's CDR3 is CASSPLRGGTANEQFF. The CDR3 DNA sequence: TGTGCCAGCAGCCCTCTAAGGGGGGGGACAGCCAATGAGCAGTTCTTC.

This clonotype came up many times. V is TRBV5-1 and J is TRBJ2-3; 10 nucleotides line up with TRBD2. The CDR3 length is 17 residues. The junction had 11 bases not matched to a gene; V was cut back by 0 bases and J by 7 bases. The germline V gene encodes CDR1 SGHRS and CDR2 YFSETQ. The CDR3 sequence: CASSLVVTSGDMNTQYF. The CDR3, as DNA: TGCGCCAGCAGCTTGGTTGTAACTAGCGGGGATATGAATACGCAGTATTTT.

This clonotype was recorded at least ten times. The junction departs from the called germline gene at one end, perhaps through a read error. The chain uses TRBV11-2 and TRBJ2-5; 13 nucleotides match TRBD2. This CDR3 spans 20 amino acids. CDR1 and CDR2 from the germline V gene are SGHAT and FQNNGV. CDR3: CASSPGKGPTSGRVQETQYF. The DNA for the CDR3 is TGTGCCAGCAGCCCAGGGAAAGGTCCTACTAGCGGGAGGGTCCAAGAGACCCAATACTTC.

Concerning this clonotype itself: Relative to the germline gene, one junction end is altered; a read error may explain this. The V gene is TRBV10-3, the J gene TRBJ2-6; 10 nucleotides align to TRBD1. Germline V lookup: CDR1 ENHRY, CDR2 SYGVKD. The length of the CDR3 is 16 residues. The CDR3 is CAISTGTGAGVNVLTF. For the CDR3, the DNA is TGTGCCATCAGCACCGGGACAGGGGCTGGGGTCAACGTCCTGACTTTC.

This clonotype was observed a handful of times. The V call is TRBV20-1, the J call TRBJ2-3, with D possibly being TRBD2 (5 bases). CDR1 and CDR2 (germline): DFQATT, SNEGSKA (reference sequence). The CDR3 extends over 17 amino acids. V was cut by 5 bases and J by 4 bases, with 25 bases left in between. This chain's CDR3 is CSASSTWRFGRSDTQYF. The CDR3 DNA sequence: TGCAGTGCTTCCTCTACGTGGAGGTTCGGAAGGTCAGATACGCAGTATTTT.

This clonotype was counted ten times or more. The chain combines TRBV18 with TRBJ1-6; 7 bases align to TRBD1. The CDR3 spans 16 residues. V lost 4 bases, J lost 8 bases, and 11 bases stayed unmatched. Germline CDR1 is KGHSH and CDR2 is LQKENI. As DNA, the CDR3 is TGTGCCAGCTCACTCCTCGGACAGGCAAGGGATTCACCCCTCCACTTT. Translated, it gives CASSLLGQARDSPLHF.

The rearrangement links TRBV11-2 to TRBJ2-1; 10 nucleotides line up with TRBD2. Germline loops: CDR1 SGHAT, CDR2 FQNNGV. The CDR3 is 18 amino acids. J gave up 6 bases and V 3 bases, and 14 bases lay outside the gene matches. For the CDR3, the DNA is TGTGCCAGCAGCTTGGCCCCTCCGATGGTAGCGGGAGGCAATGAGCAGTTCTTC. This gives the protein CASSLAPPMVAGGNEQFF.

This clonotype showed up just a few times. This chain links TRBV3-1 with TRBJ2-2; weak D call: TRBD1 (6 bases). Per germline, CDR1 LGHDT and CDR2 YNNKEL (reference sequence). This CDR3 has 14 residues. Deletions cut 1 base from V and 5 bases from J, with 8 bases between. CDR3 DNA: TGTGCCAGCAGCCAAGTAACAGGGACCGGGGAGCTGTTTTTT. It encodes CASSQVTGTGELFF.

This clonotype was seen ten or more times. This chain links TRBV6-6 with TRBJ2-1; 7 bases fit TRBD1. The CDR3 is 12 residues long. V shed 6 bases and J 9 bases; nucleotides not matched to a gene: 5. Germline V gene data show CDR1 as MNHNY and CDR2 as SVGAGI (reference sequence). The CDR3 region is CASRHDRVEQFF. The CDR3 DNA sequence: TGTGCCAGCAGGCACGACAGGGTTGAGCAGTTCTTC.

In this sample, this clonotype turned up many times. The rearrangement uses TRBV18 and TRBJ2-3; 9 nucleotides align to TRBD1. Losses at the gene ends were 2 bases for V and 3 bases for J; bases not matched to a gene: 3. This CDR3 is 15 amino acids long. The germline CDR1 and CDR2 sequences are KGHSH and LQKENI. For the CDR3, the DNA is TGTGCCAGCTCACCATTAGGACAGGGGACAGATACGCAGTATTTT. Protein sequence: CASSPLGQGTDTQYF.

This clonotype was detected ten times or more. V usage is TRBV6-6 and J usage is TRBJ2-5; TRBD1 matches at 8 bases. J lost 5 bases, V lost 0 bases, and 8 bases had no gene match. The CDR3 extends over 16 amino acids. Germline V gives CDR1 MNHNY, CDR2 SVGAGI (reference sequence). CDR3 loop: CASSYSLRTGKETQYF. In nucleotides, the CDR3 is TGTGCCAGCAGTTACTCCCTCCGGACAGGGAAGGAGACCCAGTACTTC.

This clonotype was seen at least ten times. The J gene is TRBJ2-5, the V gene TRBV3-1; D call uncertain. Germline lookup yields CDR1 LGHDT and CDR2 YNNKEL (reference sequence). The CDR3 has 11 amino acids. Trimming left V 1 base short and J 5 bases short, with 2 bases between. The CDR3 is CASSQGETQYF. Here the CDR3 DNA reads TGTGCCAGCAGCCAAGGGGAGACCCAGTACTTC.